This paragraph covers one T cell receptor beta chain sequence. What it binds is unknown. The junction differs from germline at one of its ends, possibly a read error. From 450 to 550 ng total RNA, TCR beta cDNA was generated with a primer in the constant region. Generation of the TCR beta libraries relied on three nested multiplex PCR rounds using slightly modified ARM-PCR. TCRdb re-called the multiplex PCR reads through MiXCR, storing one row per CDR3 protein. This sample has about 310,000 distinct CDR3 sequences, with about 50% found just once. This entry belongs to a study of tumor-infiltrating lymphocytes in primary liver carcinoma. Study-wide context: Cases comprised patients with primary liver carcinoma who received surgical resection. Men as well as women, aged 30 to 69 years, made up the patients. Study-level results: Samples, which were bulk and unsorted, did not allow CD4+ and CD8+ repertoires to be compared.

Unsorted whole blood yielded the blood RNA, and germline DNA was also extracted. Sequenced: peripheral blood. The TCR sequence derives from a woman younger than 45 with primary liver carcinoma and hepatitis B virus infection.

Here the CDR3 DNA reads TGCAGCATTGCAGGACACACGAACACTGAAGCTTCCTTT. Its protein is CSIAGHTNTEASF. The rearrangement joins TRBV29-1 to TRBJ1-1; TRBD1 is a possible D gene (5 bases). Germline V lookup: CDR1 SQVTM, CDR2 ANQGSEA. This CDR3 comprises 13 residues.